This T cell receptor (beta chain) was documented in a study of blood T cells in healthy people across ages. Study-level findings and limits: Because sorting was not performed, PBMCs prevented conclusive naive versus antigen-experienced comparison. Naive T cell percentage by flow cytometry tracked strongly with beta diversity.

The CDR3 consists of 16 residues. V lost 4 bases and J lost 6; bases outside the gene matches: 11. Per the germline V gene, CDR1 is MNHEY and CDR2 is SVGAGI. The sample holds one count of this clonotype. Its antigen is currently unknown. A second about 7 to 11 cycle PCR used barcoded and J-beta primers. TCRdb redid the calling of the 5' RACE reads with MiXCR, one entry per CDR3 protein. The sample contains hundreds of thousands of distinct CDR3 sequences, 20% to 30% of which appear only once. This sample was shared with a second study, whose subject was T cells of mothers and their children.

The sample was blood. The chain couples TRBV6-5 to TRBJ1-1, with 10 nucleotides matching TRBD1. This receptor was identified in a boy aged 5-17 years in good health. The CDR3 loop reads CASSSLGGQGSAEAFF. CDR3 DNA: TGTGCCAGCAGTTCGCTGGGGGGACAGGGGAGCGCTGAAGCTTTCTTT.